By share, the clone carrying this T cell receptor beta chain ranks as medium-sized. Trimming cost V 4 bases and J 4 bases; bases outside gene matches: 6. This CDR3 has 14 residues. CDR1 SGHTA and CDR2 FQGNSA come from the germline V gene. This entry is derived from a study of tumor-infiltrating lymphocytes in localized non-small cell lung cancer. Measured with immunoSEQ multiplex PCR; TCRdb has only the in-frame clones, and not every one. Of thousands of clones detected, 60% to 75% appear once; the ten largest clones hold 15%. The receptor comes from a human donor with non-small cell lung cancer. The V call is TRBV7-2, the J call TRBJ1-1; 7 bases align to TRBD1. The sequenced material came from uninvolved lung tissue not adjacent to the tumor. CDR3 amino acids: CASSYGAGGTEAFF. CDR3 coding DNA: TGTGCCAGCAGCTACGGGGCAGGGGGCACTGAAGCTTTCTTT.